The 19 T cell receptor beta chains listed next were all sequenced from one sample in a study of T cell repertoires in cytomegalovirus infection. Their recognized antigens are unknown. TCRdb itself ran the reads through MiXCR, one entry per CDR3 protein. The sample holds about 770,000 distinct CDR3 sequences, 25% to 30% seen once. Material: cultured CD8+ T cells from PBMCs, obtained from culture after CMV antigen stimulation. The origin of the receptors is a human donor in good health (CMV status not recorded). Some clones in this sample may be carry-over from other donors' samples.

The V and J genes are TRBV27 and TRBJ2-7; D not resolved. Looked up from germline, CDR1 is MNHEY and CDR2 is SMNVEV (reference sequence). The CDR3 length is 14 residues. Between the trimmed V and J ends, which lost 5 bases and 0 bases, there was a span of 11 bases. The CDR3 here is CASSHQQFSYEQYF. The CDR3 bases are TGTGCCAGCAGTCACCAACAGTTCTCCTACGAGCAGTACTTC.

This chain links TRBV7-9 with TRBJ2-5; unclear D gene. Trimming shortened V by 4 bases and J by 5 bases, and 17 bases separated the two germline ends. The CDR3 spans 15 residues. Germline CDR1 is SEHNR and CDR2 is FQNEAQ (reference sequence). The CDR3 sequence is CASSSLEAAEETQYF. The CDR3 DNA reads TGTGCCAGCAGCTCACTCGAGGCAGCCGAGGAGACCCAGTACTTC. Full variable domain (remainder filled in from reference TRBV7-9 and TRBJ2-5): DTGVSQNPRHKITKRGQNVTFRCDPISEHNRLYWYRQTLGQGPEFLTYFQNEAQLEKSRLLSDRFSAERPKGSFSTLEIQRTEQGDSAMYLCASSSLEAAEETQYFGPGTRLLVL.

The chain couples TRBV4-1 to TRBJ1-1, with D hard to call. The V end lost 0 bases, the J end lost 5 bases, and 16 bases lay between the germline ends. Germline V gene data show CDR1 as MGHRA and CDR2 as YSYEKL. This CDR3 contains 16 residues. In DNA, the CDR3 is TGCGCCAGCAGCCAAGATCAAGTGTTAGGAGGGACTGAAGCTTTCTTT. It is translated as CASSQDQVLGGTEAFF.

This clonotype has a handful of counts. The chain is built from TRBV6-1 and TRBJ2-3, with D possibly TRBD2 on 6 matching bases. This CDR3 region has 14 residues. V was clipped by 7 bases and J by 0 bases, with 11 bases between them. Germline CDR1 is MNHNS and CDR2 is SASEGT. This chain's CDR3 is CASINGRSTDTQYF. Written as DNA, the CDR3 is TGTGCCAGCATCAACGGGAGAAGCACAGATACGCAGTATTTT.

This clonotype appeared many times. The rearrangement uses TRBV6-2 or TRBV6-3 and TRBJ1-5, with D possibly TRBD1 on 5 matching bases. V lost 0 bases and J lost 9, with 15 bases in between. Germline V gene sequence: CDR1 MNHEY, CDR2 SVGEGT. CDR3 length equals 15 residues. The CDR3 loop reads CASSYSTVAPRPQHF. The DNA for the CDR3 is TGTGCCAGCAGTTACTCGACAGTGGCCCCCCGGCCCCAGCATTTT.

This clonotype was detected only a few times. The chain joins TRBV11-2 to TRBJ2-7; D gene uncertain. CDR1 and CDR2 from the germline V gene are SGHAT and FQNNGV. Between the trimmed V and J ends, which lost 6 bases and 5 bases, there was a span of 11 bases. The CDR3 consists of 12 residues. The chain's CDR3 is CASSSLPHEQYV. The DNA for the CDR3 is TGTGCCAGCAGTTCCCTTCCCCACGAGCAGTACGTC.

This clonotype has more than one count but fewer than ten. The V call is TRBV7-2, the J call TRBJ2-1; TRBD2 agrees at 9 bases. Germline trimming cut 5 bases from V and 6 bases from J; bases unmatched to any gene: 8. The CDR3 contains 15 residues. Per germline, CDR1 SGHTA and CDR2 FQGNSA. Here the CDR3 DNA reads TGTGCCAGCAGCCCTAGCGCGGGAGGGGCCAATGAGCAGTTCTTC. This sequence encodes CASSPSAGGANEQFF. The whole variable domain, remainder taken from reference TRBV7-2 and TRBJ2-1, is GAGVSQSPSNKVTEKGKDVELRCDPISGHTALYWYRQSLGQGLEFLIYFQGNSAPDKSGLPSDRFSAERTGGSVSTLTIQRTQQEDSAVYLCASSPSAGGANEQFFGPGTRLTVL.

This clonotype showed up just a few times. This rearrangement joins TRBV14 to TRBJ2-2; the match to TRBD2 covers 9 bases. The CDR3 extends over 15 amino acids. After removal of 3 bases from V and 3 bases from J, the junction contained 2 bases not matched to a gene. Germline V gene lookup returns CDR1 SGHDN and CDR2 FVKESK. CDR3 in amino acids: CASSQGLAHTGELFF. CDR3 DNA sequence: TGTGCCAGCAGCCAGGGACTAGCCCACACCGGGGAGCTGTTTTTT.

The chain recombines TRBV5-8 with TRBJ1-4; 7 bases agree with TRBD1. This CDR3 spans 14 amino acids. The V segment lost 9 bases and the J segment 6 bases; nucleotides outside the gene matches: 11. CDR1 is SGHTS, CDR2 YDEGEE, per germline. This CDR3 reads CATSPGQPDEKLFF. CDR3 DNA: TGTGCCACCTCGCCGGGACAGCCGGATGAAAAACTGTTTTTT.

V and J are TRBV14 and TRBJ1-1, with D hard to call. Trimming removed 1 base from V and 5 bases from J, with 8 bases in between. Germline assignment: CDR1 SGHDN and CDR2 FVKESK. CDR3 length: 13 amino acids. The CDR3: CASSQVLETEAFF. The CDR3 region has the DNA TGTGCCAGCAGCCAAGTATTGGAAACTGAAGCTTTCTTT. The full variable domain, its missing parts supplied by reference TRBV14 and TRBJ1-1, is EAGVTQFPSHSVIEKGQTVTLRCDPISGHDNLYWYRRVMGKEIKFLLHFVKESKQDESGMPNNRFLAERTGGTYSTLKVQPAELEDSGVYFCASSQVLETEAFFGQGTRLTVV.

This clonotype was found a few times. The chain combines TRBV4-2 with TRBJ2-2; a possible D gene is TRBD1 (5 bases). V shed 4 bases and J shed 4 bases, with 10 bases lying between them. Germline assignment: CDR1 LGHNA and CDR2 YNFKEQ. This CDR3 comprises 14 residues. The CDR3 loop reads CASSLRQLTGELFF. Written as DNA, the CDR3 is TGTGCCAGCAGCCTCCGACAGCTCACCGGGGAGCTGTTTTTT.

The chain employs TRBV20-1 and TRBJ2-1; 9 nucleotides align to TRBD1. Trimming cost V 7 bases and J 6 bases; bases outside gene matches: 13. Germline assignment: CDR1 DFQATT and CDR2 SNEGSKA (reference sequence). The CDR3 extends over 15 amino acids. The chain's CDR3 is CSVRKSGQGRNEQFF. Here the CDR3 DNA reads TGCAGTGTCAGGAAATCGGGACAGGGACGCAATGAGCAGTTCTTC.

This chain links TRBV10-3 with TRBJ2-3; 9 positions match TRBD1. Germline trimming cut 6 bases from V and 5 bases from J; bases unmatched to any gene: 9. The CDR3 has 15 residues. Germline CDR1 and CDR2: ENHRY and SYGVKD. CDR3 nucleotides: TGTGCCATCAGCCCGGGACAGGGCGAAAGAGATACGCAGTATTTT. Translation: CAISPGQGERDTQYF.

This clonotype was detected ten times or more. This sequence joins TRBV7-2 and TRBJ2-7, with TRBD1 matching over 8 bases. Germline V CDR1 and CDR2: SGHTA, FQGNSA. Trimming at V came to 6 bases and at J to 6 bases, leaving 7 bases not matched to a gene. CDR3 length: 13 residues. CDR3 nucleotides: TGTGCCAGCAGTAGGACAGGGTATCGCGAGCAGTACGTC. Its translation: CASSRTGYREQYV.

The chain is built from TRBV12-3 or TRBV12-4 and TRBJ2-2; a possible D gene is TRBD1 (6 bases). The CDR3 loop spans 17 amino acids. With 2 bases removed from V and 4 bases from J, the gap between germline ends came to 17 bases. The CDR3 DNA reads as TGTGCCAGCAGTTTAACAGGACGGTACAGGGTCACCGGGGAGCTGTTTTTT. This translates into CASSLTGRYRVTGELFF.

This CDR3 is CASSPYDALDTQYF. The CDR3 bases are TGTGCCAGCAGCCCCTACGACGCCCTAGATACGCAGTATTTT. This sequence joins TRBV11-3 and TRBJ2-3; D unclear. Germline CDR1 is SGHNT and CDR2 is YENEEA. The CDR3 is made up of 14 amino acids. Between the trimmed V and J ends, which lost 5 bases and 5 bases, there was a span of 14 bases.

This clonotype was picked up a small number of times. The rearrangement uses TRBV20-1 and TRBJ1-2, with D tentatively TRBD1 (5 bases). CDR1 is DFQATT and CDR2 is SNEGSKA in the germline V gene (reference sequence). This CDR3 spans 10 amino acids. Trimming cost V 4 bases and J 8 bases, with 8 bases left between them. CDR3 in amino acids: CSATGTGYTF. The CDR3, as DNA: TGCAGTGCTACCGGGACGGGCTACACCTTC.

The chain has TRBV27 and TRBJ2-6; no definite D call. The ends were cut back, 8 bases at V and 2 bases at J, with 10 bases in the middle. Germline V gene data show CDR1 as MNHEY and CDR2 as SMNVEV (reference sequence). The CDR3 consists of 14 residues. Written as DNA, the CDR3 is TGTGCCAGCCTCCCTACCGCTGGGGCCAACGTCCTGACTTTC. As protein: CASLPTAGANVLTF.

This clonotype occurred a few times. The rearrangement links TRBV12-3 or TRBV12-4 to TRBJ1-5, with 7 nucleotides matching TRBD1. V was clipped by 5 bases and J by 8 bases; unmatched bases: 12. The CDR3 consists of 15 residues. CDR3 protein: CASSTDRVMLKPQHF. The CDR3 nucleotides are TGTGCCAGCAGTACCGACAGGGTAATGTTAAAGCCCCAGCATTTT.